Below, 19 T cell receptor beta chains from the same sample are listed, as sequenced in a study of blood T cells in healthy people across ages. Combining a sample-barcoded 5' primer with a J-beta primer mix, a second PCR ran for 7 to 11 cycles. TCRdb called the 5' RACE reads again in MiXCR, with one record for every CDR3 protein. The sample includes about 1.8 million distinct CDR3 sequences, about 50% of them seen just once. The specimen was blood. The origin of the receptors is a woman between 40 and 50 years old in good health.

CDR3 protein: CASSVQGWGSTDTQYF. The DNA for the CDR3 is TGTGCCAGCAGTGTACAGGGGTGGGGGAGCACAGATACGCAGTATTTT. V usage is TRBV27 and J usage is TRBJ2-3, with 7 bases matching TRBD1. Germline assignment: CDR1 MNHEY and CDR2 SMNVEV (reference sequence). With V trimmed by 5 bases and J by 0 bases, 8 bases remained unmatched. The CDR3 runs 16 residues.

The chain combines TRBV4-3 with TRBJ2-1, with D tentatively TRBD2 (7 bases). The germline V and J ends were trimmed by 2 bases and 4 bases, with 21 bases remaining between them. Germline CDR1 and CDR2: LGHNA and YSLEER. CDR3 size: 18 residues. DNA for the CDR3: TGCGCCAGCAGCCAATATCCGGGGGCTAGCGGAATTTACAATGAGCAGTTCTTC. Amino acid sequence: CASSQYPGASGIYNEQFF.

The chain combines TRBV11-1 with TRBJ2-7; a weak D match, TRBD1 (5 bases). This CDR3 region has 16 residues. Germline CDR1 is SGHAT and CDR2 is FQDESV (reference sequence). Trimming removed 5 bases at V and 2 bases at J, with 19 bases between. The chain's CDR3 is CASSPYLNRIPYEQYF. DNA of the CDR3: TGTGCCAGCAGCCCTTACCTCAACAGGATCCCCTACGAGCAGTACTTC.

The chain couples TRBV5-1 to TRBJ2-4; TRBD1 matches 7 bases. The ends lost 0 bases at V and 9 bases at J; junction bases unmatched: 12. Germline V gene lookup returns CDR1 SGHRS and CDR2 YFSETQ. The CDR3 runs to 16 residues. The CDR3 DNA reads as TGCGCCAGCAGCTTGGTGGGACAGCTGAAAAGCGGCATTCAGTACTTC. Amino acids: CASSLVGQLKSGIQYF.

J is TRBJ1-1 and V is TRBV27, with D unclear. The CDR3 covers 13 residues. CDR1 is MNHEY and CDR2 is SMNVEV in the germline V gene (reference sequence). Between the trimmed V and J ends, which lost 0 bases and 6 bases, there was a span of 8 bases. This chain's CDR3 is CASSLSRGAEAFF. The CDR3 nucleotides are TGTGCCAGCAGTTTATCACGTGGGGCTGAAGCTTTCTTT.

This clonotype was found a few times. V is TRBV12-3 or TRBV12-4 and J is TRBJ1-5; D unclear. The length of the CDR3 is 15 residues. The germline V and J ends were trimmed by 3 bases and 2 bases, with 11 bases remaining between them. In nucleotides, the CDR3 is TGTGCCAGCAGTTTCCAAGGGCTCGGCAATCAGCCCCAGCATTTT. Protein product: CASSFQGLGNQPQHF.

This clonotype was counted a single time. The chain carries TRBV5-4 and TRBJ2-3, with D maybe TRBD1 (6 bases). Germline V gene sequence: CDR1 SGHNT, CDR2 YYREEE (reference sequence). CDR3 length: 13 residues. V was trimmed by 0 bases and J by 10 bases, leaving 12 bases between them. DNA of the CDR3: TGTGCCAGCAGCTTGGCGGCAGGGGCAGCGCAGTATTTT. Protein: CASSLAAGAAQYF.

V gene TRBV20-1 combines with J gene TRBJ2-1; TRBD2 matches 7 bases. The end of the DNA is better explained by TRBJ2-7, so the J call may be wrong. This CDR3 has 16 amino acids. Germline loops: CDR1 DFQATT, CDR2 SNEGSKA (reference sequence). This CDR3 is CSARVVGLGKNYEQYF. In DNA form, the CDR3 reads TGCAGTGCTAGAGTCGTAGGACTAGGAAAAAACTACGAGCAGTACTTC.

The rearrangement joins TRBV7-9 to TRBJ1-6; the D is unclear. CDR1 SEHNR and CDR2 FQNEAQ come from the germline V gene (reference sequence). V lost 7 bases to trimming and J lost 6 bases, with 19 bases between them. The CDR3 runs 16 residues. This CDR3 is CASTADRDKVNSPLHF. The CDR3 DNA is TGTGCCAGCACCGCAGATAGAGACAAAGTTAATTCACCCCTCCACTTT.

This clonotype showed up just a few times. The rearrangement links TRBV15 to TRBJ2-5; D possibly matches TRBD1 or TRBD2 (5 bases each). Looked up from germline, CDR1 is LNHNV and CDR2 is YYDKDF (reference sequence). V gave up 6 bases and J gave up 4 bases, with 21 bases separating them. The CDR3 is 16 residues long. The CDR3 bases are TGTGCCACCAGTGTAGGGACCCCGGGCAGGACAGAGACCCAGTACTTC. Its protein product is CATSVGTPGRTETQYF.

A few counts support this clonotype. The CDR3, as DNA: TGCGCCAGCAGCCACCTTTTGGGGTACTACGAGCAGTACTTC. Protein: CASSHLLGYYEQYF. The chain links TRBV5-1 to TRBJ2-7; D call uncertain. Per germline, CDR1 SGHRS and CDR2 YFSETQ. The CDR3 has 14 amino acids. Trimming left V 4 bases short and J 3 bases short, with 14 bases between. Based on the CDR3 plus reference TRBV5-1 and TRBJ2-7, the full variable domain is KAGVTQTPRYLIKTRGQQVTLSCSPISGHRSVSWYQQTPGQGLQFLFEYFSETQRNKGNFPGRFSGRQFSNSRSEMNVSTLELGDSALYLCASSHLLGYYEQYFGPGTRLTVT.

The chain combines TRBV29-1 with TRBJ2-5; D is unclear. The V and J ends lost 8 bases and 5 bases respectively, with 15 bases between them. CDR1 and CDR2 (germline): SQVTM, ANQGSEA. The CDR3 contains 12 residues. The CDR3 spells CSSKVLQETQYF. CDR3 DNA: TGCAGCTCGAAGGTACTTCAGGAGACCCAGTACTTC.

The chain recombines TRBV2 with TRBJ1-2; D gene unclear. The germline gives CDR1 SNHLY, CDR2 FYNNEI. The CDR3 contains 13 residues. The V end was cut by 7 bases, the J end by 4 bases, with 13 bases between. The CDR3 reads CASNTGSPYGYTF. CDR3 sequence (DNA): TGTGCCAGCAATACGGGCAGCCCCTATGGCTACACCTTC.

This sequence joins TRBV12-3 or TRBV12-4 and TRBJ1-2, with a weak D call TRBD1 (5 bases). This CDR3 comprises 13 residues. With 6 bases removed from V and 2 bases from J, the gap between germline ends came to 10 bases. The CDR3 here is CASSRQYNYGYTF. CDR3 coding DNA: TGTGCCAGCAGCCGACAGTACAACTATGGCTACACCTTC.

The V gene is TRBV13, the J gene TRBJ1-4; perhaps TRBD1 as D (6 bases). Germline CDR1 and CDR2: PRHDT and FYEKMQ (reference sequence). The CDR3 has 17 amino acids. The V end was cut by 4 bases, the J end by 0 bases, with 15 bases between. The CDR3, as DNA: TGTGCCAGCAGCTCCAACAGGGCAAGACCAACTAATGAAAAACTGTTTTTT. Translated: CASSSNRARPTNEKLFF.

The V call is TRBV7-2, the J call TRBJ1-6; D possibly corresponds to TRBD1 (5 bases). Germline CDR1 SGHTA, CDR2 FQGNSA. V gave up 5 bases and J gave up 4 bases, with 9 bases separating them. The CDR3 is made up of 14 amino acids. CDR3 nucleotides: TGTGCCAGCAGCGCAAGACAGTATAATTCACCCCTCCACTTT. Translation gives CASSARQYNSPLHF.

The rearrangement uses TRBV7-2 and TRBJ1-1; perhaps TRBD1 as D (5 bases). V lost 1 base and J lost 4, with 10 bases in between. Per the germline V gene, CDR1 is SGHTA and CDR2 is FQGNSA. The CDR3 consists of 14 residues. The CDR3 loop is CASSLEWGRTEAFF. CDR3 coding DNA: TGTGCCAGCAGCTTAGAATGGGGCCGCACTGAAGCTTTCTTT.

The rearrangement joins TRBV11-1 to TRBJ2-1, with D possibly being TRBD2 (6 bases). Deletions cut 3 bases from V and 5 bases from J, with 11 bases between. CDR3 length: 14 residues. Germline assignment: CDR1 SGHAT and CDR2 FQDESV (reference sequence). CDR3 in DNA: TGTGCCAGCAGCTTGCTTGGCGGGAACAATGAGCAGTTCTTC. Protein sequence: CASSLLGGNNEQFF.

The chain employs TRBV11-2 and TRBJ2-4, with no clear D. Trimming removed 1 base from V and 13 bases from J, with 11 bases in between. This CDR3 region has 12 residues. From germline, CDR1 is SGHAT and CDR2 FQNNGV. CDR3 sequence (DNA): TGTGCCAGCAGCTTAGGACTGACTGGGCAGTACTTC. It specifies CASSLGLTGQYF.